Included here is one TCR beta chain sequence, with context. Its antigen is not known. These data come from a study of cytomegalovirus exposure and HLA in healthy donors. PCR employed 60 Vbeta and 13 Jbeta primers. Method: immunoSEQ multiplex PCR; TCRdb's copy keeps in-frame clones and lacks some. The sample consists of some 150,000 clones, 80% of them appearing once. General observations from the study: Serostatus for CMV was the only available immune exposure information. The authors later found TCR association rates varying by HLA locus, with DRB1 most and HLA-C fewest. In vitro data verified a few CMV-associated chains as specific for CMV antigens.

The CDR3 covers 13 residues. The V end lost 4 bases, the J end lost 1 base, and 7 bases lay between the germline ends. Germline values: CDR1 LNHDA, CDR2 SQIVND (reference sequence). This rearrangement joins TRBV19 to TRBJ1-1; unclear D gene. This clonotype was obtained from a man aged 18 to 35 in good health and CMV-seropositive. The sequencing sample was made of PBMCs. The CDR3 spells CASSRNRNTEAFF. The CDR3 nucleotides read TGTGCCAGTAGTAGAAACAGGAACACTGAAGCTTTCTTT. The full variable domain, completed using reference TRBV19 and TRBJ1-1, is DGGITQSPKYLFRKEGQNVTLSCEQNLNHDAMYWYRQDPGQGLRLIYYSQIVNDFQKGDIAEGYSVSREKKESFPLTVTSAQKNPTAFYLCASSRNRNTEAFFGQGTRLTVV.